These 7 T cell receptor beta chains share one sample of origin, sequenced in a study of a mutant IDH1 vaccine in newly diagnosed glioma. Noted time point: week 47, end of study. All doses held 300 ug of mutant IDH1 20-mer peptide, with topical imiquimod. Generated by immunoSEQ multiplex PCR, the TCRdb table keeps only in-frame clones and is missing some. Counted here are roughly 56,000 clones, approximately 71% occurring once; the ten biggest clones make up roughly 5%. No antigens are known for them. The source was PBMCs, collected from a glioma patient whose treatment included an IDH1 peptide vaccine. The receptors were gathered from a man aged 45-60 years with glioma.

This clone was seen only a few times. The gene calls are TRBV25-1 and TRBJ1-2; 8 bases are shared with TRBD1. J lost 4 bases, V lost 7 bases, and 8 bases had no gene match. The CDR3 totals 14 residues. Looked up from germline, CDR1 is MGHDK and CDR2 is SYGVNS. DNA of the CDR3: TGTGCCAGCACAACCTCAGGGGGCCTCTATGGCTACACCTTC. Translation gives CASTTSGGLYGYTF.

This rearrangement joins TRBV5-4 to TRBJ1-1, with unresolved D. This CDR3 contains 15 residues. V lost 0 bases to trimming and J lost 0 bases, with 9 bases between them. Per germline, CDR1 SGHNT and CDR2 YYREEE (reference sequence). This chain's CDR3 is CASSLASQMNTEAFF. The CDR3 DNA is TGTGCCAGCAGCTTGGCATCCCAGATGAACACTGAAGCTTTCTTT.

This clone has only a few counts. The rearrangement links TRBV9 to TRBJ2-1, with 10 nucleotides matching TRBD1. Germline CDR1 SGDLS, CDR2 YYNGEE. The CDR3 is 15 residues long. V shed 4 bases and J 8 bases; nucleotides not matched to a gene: 9. The CDR3 region has the DNA TGTGCCAGCAGCCTATCGACAGGGGGCAGGGATGAGCAGTTCTTC. It translates to CASSLSTGGRDEQFF.

The table lists this clone with a count of one. The chain links TRBV28 to TRBJ2-5; 7 bases map to TRBD2. Germline CDR1 MDHEN, CDR2 SYDVKM. The junction had 8 bases not matched to a gene; V was cut back by 2 bases and J by 2 bases. CDR3 size: 16 residues. For the CDR3, the DNA is TGTGCCAGCAGTTTAGTCGGGGCGGGGGTTCAAGAGACCCAGTACTTC. Encoded protein: CASSLVGAGVQETQYF.

This clone came up a few times. CDR3 coding DNA: TGTGCCTGGAGTTACGGGGGAAGGGAGCAGCCCCAGCATTTT. Protein sequence: CAWSYGGREQPQHF. V usage is TRBV30 and J usage is TRBJ1-5; D might be TRBD1 (5 bases). The V end was cut by 2 bases, the J end by 7 bases, with 15 bases between. The CDR3 length is 14 residues. The germline V gene has CDR1 GTSNPN and CDR2 SVGIG (reference sequence). The complete variable domain, with remaining parts taken from reference TRBV30 and TRBJ1-5, reads SQTIHQWPATLVQPVGSPLSLECTVEGTSNPNLYWYRQAAGRGLQLLFYSVGIGQISSEVPQNLSASRPQDRQFILSSKKLLLSDSGFYLCAWSYGGREQPQHFGDGTRLSIL.

The chain recombines TRBV10-1 with TRBJ2-2; D unresolved. CDR3 size: 14 residues. Trimming stripped 5 bases from V and 0 bases from J, with 7 bases between. The germline gives CDR1 WNHNN, CDR2 SYGVQD (reference sequence). CDR3 loop: CASSRTPNTGELFF. DNA of the CDR3: TGCGCCAGCAGTCGGACGCCGAACACCGGGGAGCTGTTTTTT.

The V call is TRBV20-1, the J call TRBJ2-2; D gene uncertain. The CDR3 spans 11 residues. V was shortened by 2 bases and J by 9 bases, with 7 bases between the two germline ends. Germline lookup yields CDR1 DFQATT and CDR2 SNEGSKA (reference sequence). As DNA, the CDR3 is TGCAGTGCTAGATTTGACCGGGAGCTGTTTTTT. It yields the protein CSARFDRELFF.